Below, 29 T cell receptor beta chains from the same sample are listed, as sequenced in a study of T cells in Graves' hyperthyroidism and ophthalmopathy. Researchers took RNA transcripts and amplified the TCR beta CDR3 regions from them. HTBI primers were used for first-round RT-PCR of the TCR CDR3. TCRdb used MiXCR to reprocess the multiplex PCR reads, holding one entry per CDR3 protein. The sample contains roughly 250,000 distinct CDR3 sequences, roughly 15% of which appear only once. Sample: blood. Receptors originate from a woman under 30 with Graves' ophthalmopathy.

This clonotype occurred many times. The chain recombines TRBV30 with TRBJ1-1; D unresolved. The CDR3 consists of 13 residues. Germline V gene sequence: CDR1 GTSNPN, CDR2 SVGIG (reference sequence). The V end lost 2 bases, the J end lost 11 bases, and 18 bases lay between the germline ends. The CDR3 sequence is CAWSSGLVPTAFF. The CDR3 DNA sequence: TGTGCCTGGAGTTCGGGCCTCGTCCCGACCGCTTTCTTT.

The CDR3, as DNA: TGTGCCAGCAGTCGCAGGGGGGACCGAGATACGCAGTATTTT. Its protein product is CASSRRGDRDTQYF. The rearrangement links TRBV3-1 to TRBJ2-3; a weak D match, TRBD1 (7 bases). V lost 6 bases and J 5 bases, leaving 15 bases between the germline ends. This CDR3 region has 14 residues. In germline, CDR1 is LGHDT, CDR2 YNNKEL (reference sequence).

This clonotype was seen ten or more times. The chain carries TRBV11-2 and TRBJ1-5; 10 nucleotides agree with TRBD1. The germline V gene encodes CDR1 SGHAT and CDR2 FQNNGV. CDR3 length: 14 residues. Trimming at V came to 5 bases and at J to 7 bases, leaving 5 bases not matched to a gene. CDR3 region: CASSETGGGQPQHF. The CDR3 DNA is TGTGCCAGCAGCGAGACAGGGGGCGGGCAGCCCCAGCATTTT.

This clonotype was seen at least ten times. The chain joins TRBV7-2 to TRBJ2-1; TRBD2 aligns across 11 bases. The V gene's germline CDR1 is SGHTA and CDR2 FQGNSA. V was clipped by 4 bases and J by 6 bases; unmatched bases: 8. The length of the CDR3 is 16 residues. Here the CDR3 reads CASSSLGLAGPNEQFF. The CDR3 DNA follows: TGTGCCAGCAGCTCCCTCGGACTAGCGGGCCCCAATGAGCAGTTCTTC.

The chain joins TRBV5-1 to TRBJ2-3; TRBD2 matches at 7 bases. The CDR3 has 15 residues. Germline lookup yields CDR1 SGHRS and CDR2 YFSETQ. After removal of 0 bases from V and 4 bases from J, the junction contained 5 bases not matched to a gene. This chain's CDR3 is CASSLGEGRPDTQYF. The CDR3 DNA reads as TGCGCCAGCAGCTTGGGGGAGGGAAGGCCAGATACGCAGTATTTT.

CDR3 sequence reads: CASSIGTGGEQYF. The CDR3, as DNA: TGTGCCAGCAGCATAGGGACAGGGGGGGAGCAGTACTTC. V is TRBV5-6 and J is TRBJ2-7; TRBD1 matches 11 bases. The germline V gene encodes CDR1 SGHDT and CDR2 YYEEEE. This CDR3 spans 13 amino acids. The V gene end was trimmed by 4 bases and the J gene end by 7 bases; junction bases not matched to a gene: 4.

This clonotype was observed many times. V usage is TRBV28 and J usage is TRBJ2-7; unclear D gene. This CDR3 has 14 residues. From germline, CDR1 is MDHEN and CDR2 SYDVKM. V shed 2 bases and J shed 6 bases, with 14 bases lying between them. The CDR3 here is CASSLVLTLSEQYF. DNA for the CDR3: TGTGCCAGCAGTTTAGTCTTGACACTAAGCGAGCAGTACTTC.

V usage is TRBV28 and J usage is TRBJ2-5, with 14 bases lining up with TRBD2. The CDR3 spans 20 residues. Germline V gene sequence: CDR1 MDHEN, CDR2 SYDVKM. V lost 7 bases to trimming and J lost 3 bases; unmatched junction nucleotides: 19. CDR3 region: CASNPTVRTSGGPGEETQYF. For the CDR3, the DNA is TGTGCCAGCAACCCAACGGTGAGGACTAGCGGGGGGCCCGGGGAAGAGACCCAGTACTTC.

This clonotype was counted many times. This chain uses TRBV28 with TRBJ1-5; D not resolved. Germline-derived CDR1 and CDR2 are MDHEN and SYDVKM. The CDR3 length is 17 residues. V was pared by 2 bases and J by 0 bases, with 14 bases between. The CDR3 nucleotides read TGTGCCAGCAGTTTACCCGGGCGCAGCTATAGCAATCAGCCCCAGCATTTT. The encoded protein is CASSLPGRSYSNQPQHF.

This chain joins TRBV5-1 and TRBJ2-5; D unresolved. Germline CDR1 reads SGHRS; CDR2 reads YFSETQ. There are 14 residues in the CDR3. The V end was cut by 7 bases, the J end by 4 bases, with 17 bases between. CDR3 in amino acids: CASAPLGRLETQYF. CDR3 in DNA: TGCGCCAGCGCCCCGCTAGGCAGATTAGAGACCCAGTACTTC.

This clonotype was picked up many times. This chain links TRBV5-1 with TRBJ2-5; D unresolved. The V end was cut by 4 bases, the J end by 3 bases, with 10 bases between. Looked up from germline, CDR1 is SGHRS and CDR2 is YFSETQ. The CDR3 is made up of 13 amino acids. Here the CDR3 DNA reads TGCGCCAGCAGCCCTGGGCCGGAAGAGACCCAGTACTTC. Its translation: CASSPGPEETQYF. The whole variable domain, remainder taken from reference TRBV5-1 and TRBJ2-5, is KAGVTQTPRYLIKTRGQQVTLSCSPISGHRSVSWYQQTPGQGLQFLFEYFSETQRNKGNFPGRFSGRQFSNSRSEMNVSTLELGDSALYLCASSPGPEETQYFGPGTRLLVL.

A note on this clonotype: One base away lies a much larger clone, so this may be a sequencing read error. The rearrangement joins TRBV4-1 to TRBJ1-2; TRBD1 might be the D (5 bases). Germline assignment: CDR1 MGHRA and CDR2 YSYEKL. This CDR3 contains 13 residues. The CDR3: CVSSQVPGDGYTF. The DNA of the CDR3 is TGCGTCAGCAGCCAAGTACCCGGGGACGGCTACACCTTC.

This clonotype appeared many times. The chain employs TRBV15 and TRBJ2-7; a weak D match, TRBD1 (6 bases). Germline V lookup: CDR1 LNHNV, CDR2 YYDKDF (reference sequence). With 4 bases removed from V and 0 bases from J, the gap between germline ends came to 13 bases. The length of the CDR3 is 15 residues. Here the CDR3 DNA reads TGTGCCACCAGCACATCACGGGACATCTCCTACGAGCAGTACTTC. Its translation: CATSTSRDISYEQYF.

This clonotype was recorded at least ten times. The chain carries TRBV7-9 and TRBJ2-7, with D unresolved. Looked up from germline, CDR1 is SEHNR and CDR2 is FQNEAQ (reference sequence). CDR3 length: 12 residues. Trimming took off 4 bases at V and 4 bases at J, with 8 bases between the two ends. CDR3 coding DNA: TGTGCCAGCAGCTCAACCAGGTACGAGCAGTACTTC. It encodes CASSSTRYEQYF. The variable domain in full, with the rest retrieved from reference TRBV7-9 and TRBJ2-7, is DTGVSQNPRHKITKRGQNVTFRCDPISEHNRLYWYRQTLGQGPEFLTYFQNEAQLEKSRLLSDRFSAERPKGSFSTLEIQRTEQGDSAMYLCASSSTRYEQYFGPGTRLTVT.

This clonotype occurred many times. The chain combines TRBV6-1 with TRBJ1-2; D is undetermined. This CDR3 region has 14 residues. CDR1 is MNHNS and CDR2 is SASEGT in the germline V gene. V shed 5 bases and J shed 5 bases, with 15 bases lying between them. Written as DNA, the CDR3 is TGTGCCAGCAGTCAGCTGGTGGCTACTTATGGCTACACCTTC. Amino acid sequence: CASSQLVATYGYTF.

The gene calls are TRBV7-3 and TRBJ2-5, with TRBD2 matching 9 bases. This CDR3 spans 14 amino acids. The V segment lost 6 bases and the J segment 3 bases; nucleotides outside the gene matches: 5. Germline V gene lookup returns CDR1 SGHTA and CDR2 FQGTGA. CDR3 coding DNA: TGTGCCAGCAGTCGCGGGGGGGCCGAAGAGACCCAGTACTTC. Translated, it gives CASSRGGAEETQYF.

This clonotype was found many times. V and J are TRBV2 and TRBJ2-3; 13 nucleotides align to TRBD2. From germline, CDR1 is SNHLY and CDR2 FYNNEI. CDR3 size: 18 residues. V lost 8 bases and J lost 3; bases outside the gene matches: 14. CDR3 amino acids: CASLTIRTSGSRTDTQYF. As DNA, the CDR3 is TGTGCCAGCCTTACGATCAGGACTAGCGGGAGTAGGACAGATACGCAGTATTTT.

The chain couples TRBV4-2 to TRBJ2-1, with D perhaps TRBD1 (6 bases). The CDR3 runs 16 residues. V dropped 1 base and J dropped 4 bases, with 14 bases sitting between them. Germline V lookup: CDR1 LGHNA, CDR2 YNFKEQ. In nucleotides, the CDR3 is TGTGCCAGCAGCCAAGTCAGGGGACGATTTTACAATGAGCAGTTCTTC. Protein product: CASSQVRGRFYNEQFF.

This clonotype was found many times. The V call is TRBV4-3, the J call TRBJ2-1; possible D gene TRBD2, 6 bases. CDR1 and CDR2 (germline): LGHNA, YSLEER. The CDR3 has 15 amino acids. V lost 0 bases, J lost 7 bases, and 13 bases lay in between. The CDR3 sequence is CASSQDWAGSNEQFF. In DNA form, the CDR3 reads TGCGCCAGCAGCCAAGATTGGGCGGGGTCAAATGAGCAGTTCTTC.

This clonotype was observed at least ten times. The V and J genes are TRBV28 and TRBJ1-2; D is unresolved. Per germline, CDR1 MDHEN and CDR2 SYDVKM. This CDR3 spans 16 amino acids. Trimming removed 4 bases from V and 3 bases from J, with 18 bases in between. CDR3 amino acids: CASSSHLAAPYYGYTF. In nucleotides, the CDR3 is TGTGCCAGCAGTTCACACTTGGCGGCTCCATACTATGGCTACACCTTC.

This clonotype was observed at least ten times. The chain is built from TRBV9 and TRBJ2-7, with unresolved D. Trimming removed 4 bases from V and 1 base from J, with 12 bases in between. This CDR3 comprises 14 residues. Germline values: CDR1 SGDLS, CDR2 YYNGEE. The CDR3 DNA follows: TGTGCCAGCAGCCCGGACCGGCGGTCCTACGAGCAGTACTTC. This encodes CASSPDRRSYEQYF.

As concerns this clonotype: Given a much more abundant clone one base away, this may be a read error. The chain has TRBV27 and TRBJ2-4; perhaps D is TRBD1 or TRBD2 (6 bases each). Germline V CDR1 and CDR2: MNHEY, SMNVEV (reference sequence). Deletions cut 6 bases from V and 4 bases from J, with 13 bases between. The CDR3 sequence is 14 residues long. Here the CDR3 reads CASSVTGRKNIQYF. For the CDR3, the DNA is TGTGCCAGCAGCGTAACAGGGAGGAAAAACATTCAGTACTTC.

This clonotype was detected ten times or more. The gene calls are TRBV19 and TRBJ2-1, with 11 bases aligning to TRBD2. The germline gives CDR1 LNHDA, CDR2 SQIVND (reference sequence). The trim removed 4 bases at V and 1 base at J, leaving 3 bases unmatched. The CDR3 length is 16 residues. The CDR3 sequence: CASSTSSGRSYNEQFF. The CDR3 DNA reads TGTGCCAGTAGTACTTCTAGCGGGAGGTCCTACAATGAGCAGTTCTTC.

Ten or more counts support this clonotype. The J gene is TRBJ2-2, the V gene TRBV12-5, with D uncertain. Germline V gene lookup returns CDR1 LGHNT and CDR2 FRNRAP. The germline V and J ends were trimmed by 2 bases and 4 bases, with 5 bases remaining between them. The CDR3 is made up of 13 amino acids. CDR3 nucleotide sequence: TGTGCTAGTGGTTTGTTGGCCACCGGGGAGCTGTTTTTT. This encodes CASGLLATGELFF.

This clonotype was observed at least ten times. In DNA form, the CDR3 reads TGTGCCAGCAGTCGACTAAGTCTGGAGACCCAGTACTTC. Its translation is CASSRLSLETQYF. This chain links TRBV12-3 or TRBV12-4 with TRBJ2-5; D is possibly TRBD2 (5 bases). Trimming cost V 5 bases and J 5 bases, with 12 bases left between them. The CDR3 has 13 residues.

This clonotype came up many times. The V call is TRBV30, the J call TRBJ2-7; a possible D gene is TRBD2 (5 bases). Germline V gives CDR1 GTSNPN, CDR2 SVGIG (reference sequence). Trimming removed 7 bases from V and 4 bases from J, with 14 bases in between. The CDR3 contains 12 residues. As DNA, the CDR3 is TGTGCCTCTGAGCGGAGCGGATACGAGCAGTACTTC. Translated: CASERSGYEQYF.

This clonotype was seen at least ten times. This chain connects TRBV28 to TRBJ2-7; 7 bases match TRBD2. V dropped 3 bases and J dropped 0; count of bases not matched to a gene: 5. This CDR3 contains 15 residues. The germline gives CDR1 MDHEN, CDR2 SYDVKM. The CDR3 sequence: CASSLGREFSYEQYF. The CDR3 region has the DNA TGTGCCAGCAGTTTGGGGCGGGAGTTCTCCTACGAGCAGTACTTC.

The gene calls are TRBV7-6 and TRBJ1-1; no firm D call. CDR3 length equals 16 residues. The V gene lost 1 base and the J gene lost 0 bases, with 12 bases spanning the gap. Germline V gene data show CDR1 as SGHVS and CDR2 as FNYEAQ. The CDR3 reads CASSLEDWGVNTEAFF. In DNA, the CDR3 is TGTGCCAGCAGCTTAGAAGATTGGGGTGTGAACACTGAAGCTTTCTTT.

The rearrangement uses TRBV19 and TRBJ1-1; weak D call: TRBD1 (5 bases). V was trimmed by 7 bases and J by 10 bases, leaving 25 bases between them. This CDR3 region has 15 residues. Germline lookup yields CDR1 LNHDA and CDR2 SQIVND (reference sequence). CDR3 sequence: CASNTGASNNNAAFF. As DNA, the CDR3 is TGTGCCAGTAACACCGGGGCAAGCAACAACAATGCAGCTTTCTTT.